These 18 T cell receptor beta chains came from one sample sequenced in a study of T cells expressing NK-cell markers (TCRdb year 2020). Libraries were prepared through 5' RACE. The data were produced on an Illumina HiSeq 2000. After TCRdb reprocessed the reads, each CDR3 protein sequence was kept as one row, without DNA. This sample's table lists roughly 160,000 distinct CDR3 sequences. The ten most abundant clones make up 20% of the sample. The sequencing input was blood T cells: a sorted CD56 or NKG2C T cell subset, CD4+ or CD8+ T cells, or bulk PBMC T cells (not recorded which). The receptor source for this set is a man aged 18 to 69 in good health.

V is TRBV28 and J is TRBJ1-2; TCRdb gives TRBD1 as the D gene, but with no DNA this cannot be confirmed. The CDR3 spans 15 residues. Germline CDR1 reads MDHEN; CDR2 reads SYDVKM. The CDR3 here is CASSLNPSGHHGYTF.

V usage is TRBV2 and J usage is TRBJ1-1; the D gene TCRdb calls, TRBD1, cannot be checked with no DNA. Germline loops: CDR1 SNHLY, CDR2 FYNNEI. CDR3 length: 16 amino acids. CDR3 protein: CASSDSTGVGYTEAFF.

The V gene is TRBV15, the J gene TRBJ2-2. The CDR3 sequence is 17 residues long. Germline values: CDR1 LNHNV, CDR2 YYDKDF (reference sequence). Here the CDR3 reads CATSRDVRLADTGELFF.

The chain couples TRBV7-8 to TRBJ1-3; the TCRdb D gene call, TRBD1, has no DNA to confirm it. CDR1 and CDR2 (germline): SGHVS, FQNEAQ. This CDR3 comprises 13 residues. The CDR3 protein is CASTPTYGNTIYF.

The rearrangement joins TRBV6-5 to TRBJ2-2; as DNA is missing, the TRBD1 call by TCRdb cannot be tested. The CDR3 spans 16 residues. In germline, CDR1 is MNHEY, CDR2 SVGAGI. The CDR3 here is CASTYGGTGNTGELFF.

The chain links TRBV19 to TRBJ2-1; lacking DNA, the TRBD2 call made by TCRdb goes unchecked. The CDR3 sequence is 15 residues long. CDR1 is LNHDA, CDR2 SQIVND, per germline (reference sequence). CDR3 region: CASSPVAGGQGEQFF. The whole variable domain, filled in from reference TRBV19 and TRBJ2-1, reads DGGITQSPKYLFRKEGQNVTLSCEQNLNHDAMYWYRQDPGQGLRLIYYSQIVNDFQKGDIAEGYSVSREKKESFPLTVTSAQKNPTAFYLCASSPVAGGQGEQFFGPGTRLTVL.

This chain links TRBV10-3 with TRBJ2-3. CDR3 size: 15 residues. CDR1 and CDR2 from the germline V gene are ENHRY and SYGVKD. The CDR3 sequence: CAISESAATTDTQYF.

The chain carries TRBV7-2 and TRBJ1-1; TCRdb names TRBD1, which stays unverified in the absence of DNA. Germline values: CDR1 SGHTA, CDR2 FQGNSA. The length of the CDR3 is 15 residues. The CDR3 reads CASSLVREIGTEAFF.

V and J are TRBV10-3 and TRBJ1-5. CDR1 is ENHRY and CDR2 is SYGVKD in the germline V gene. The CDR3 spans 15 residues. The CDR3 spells CAISEWQEINQPQHF.

CDR3 loop: CASSIARAGGNEQFF. V and J are TRBV19 and TRBJ2-1; TCRdb's assignment of TRBD2 cannot be checked, as there is no DNA. The CDR3 has 15 amino acids. Germline V gives CDR1 LNHDA, CDR2 SQIVND (reference sequence).

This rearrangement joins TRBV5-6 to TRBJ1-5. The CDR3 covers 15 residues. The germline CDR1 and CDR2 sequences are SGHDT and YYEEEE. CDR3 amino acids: CASSLGEGRNQPQHF.

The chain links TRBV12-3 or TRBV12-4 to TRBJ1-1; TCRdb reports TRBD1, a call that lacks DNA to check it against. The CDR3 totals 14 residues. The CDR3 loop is CASSLGGANTEAFF.

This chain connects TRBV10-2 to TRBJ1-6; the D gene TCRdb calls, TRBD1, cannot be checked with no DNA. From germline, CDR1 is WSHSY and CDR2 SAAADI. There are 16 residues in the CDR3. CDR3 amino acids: CASSVGAASYNSPLHF.

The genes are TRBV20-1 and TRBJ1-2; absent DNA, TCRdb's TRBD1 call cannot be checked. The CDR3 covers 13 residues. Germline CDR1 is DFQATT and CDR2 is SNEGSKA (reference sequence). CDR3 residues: CSAFLDRAYGYTF.

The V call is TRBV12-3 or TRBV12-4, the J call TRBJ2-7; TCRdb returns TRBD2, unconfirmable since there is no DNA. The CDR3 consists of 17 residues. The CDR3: CASSLSFGTSGPHEQYF.

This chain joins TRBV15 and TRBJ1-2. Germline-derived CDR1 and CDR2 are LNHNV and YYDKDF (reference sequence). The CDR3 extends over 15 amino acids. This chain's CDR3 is CATSRADNTAPGYTF.

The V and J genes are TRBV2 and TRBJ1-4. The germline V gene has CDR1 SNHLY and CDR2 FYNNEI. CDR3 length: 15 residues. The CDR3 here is CASRHGRATNEKLFF.

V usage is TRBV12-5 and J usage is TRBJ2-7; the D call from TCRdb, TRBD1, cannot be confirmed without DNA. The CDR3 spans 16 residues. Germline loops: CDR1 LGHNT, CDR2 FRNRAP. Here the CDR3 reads CASGSSPGHPSNEQYF.